This TCR beta chain was sequenced for a study of blood T cells in healthy people across ages. Study conclusions and caveats: CMV status of donors was not determined, possibly confounding expanded clonotype changes.

A J-beta primer mix and a sample-barcoded 5' primer were used in a second PCR of roughly 7 to 12 cycles. Each CDR3 protein is one row after TCRdb ran MiXCR on the 5' RACE reads. In the table there are about 540,000 distinct CDR3 sequences, around 24% of which are singletons. CDR3 length equals 16 residues. The ends were cut back, 6 bases at V and 4 bases at J, with 21 bases in the middle. The germline gives CDR1 MDHEN, CDR2 SYDVKM. Donors were healthy Caucasian individuals from Russia aged about 6 to 95. Remarks on this clonotype: What it binds is not known.

These same data were also listed under a study on T cells of mothers and their children. This second report adds: Compared with unrelated pairs, related mother-child pairs had slightly higher, non-significant overlap.

The receptor comes from a boy between 10 and 17 years old in good health. The rearrangement joins TRBV28 to TRBJ1-2; perhaps TRBD1 as D (5 bases). The sequencing sample was made of blood. CDR3 loop: CASSLSEGRKLYGYTF. Written as DNA, the CDR3 is TGTGCCAGCAGCTTGTCGGAGGGGCGTAAACTCTATGGCTACACCTTC.